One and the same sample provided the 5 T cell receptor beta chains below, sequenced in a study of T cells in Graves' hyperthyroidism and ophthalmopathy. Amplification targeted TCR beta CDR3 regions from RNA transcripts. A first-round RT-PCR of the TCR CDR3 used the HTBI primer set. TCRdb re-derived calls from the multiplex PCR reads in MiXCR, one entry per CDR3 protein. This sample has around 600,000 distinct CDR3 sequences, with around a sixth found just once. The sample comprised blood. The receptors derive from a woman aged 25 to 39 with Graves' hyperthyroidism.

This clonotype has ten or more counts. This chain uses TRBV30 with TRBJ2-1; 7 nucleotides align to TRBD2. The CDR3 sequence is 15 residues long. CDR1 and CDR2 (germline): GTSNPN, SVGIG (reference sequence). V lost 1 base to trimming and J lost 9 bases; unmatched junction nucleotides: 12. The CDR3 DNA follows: TGTGCCTGGAGTGGTCTTCGACTAGCTGATGGTGAGCAGTTCTTC. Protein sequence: CAWSGLRLADGEQFF.

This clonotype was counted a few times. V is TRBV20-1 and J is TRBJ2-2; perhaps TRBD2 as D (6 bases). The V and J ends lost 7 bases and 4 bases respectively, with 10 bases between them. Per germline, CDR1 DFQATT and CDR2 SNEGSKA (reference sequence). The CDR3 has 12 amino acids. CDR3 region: CSVVGGTGELFF. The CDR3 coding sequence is TGCAGTGTGGTGGGAGGCACCGGGGAGCTGTTTTTT.

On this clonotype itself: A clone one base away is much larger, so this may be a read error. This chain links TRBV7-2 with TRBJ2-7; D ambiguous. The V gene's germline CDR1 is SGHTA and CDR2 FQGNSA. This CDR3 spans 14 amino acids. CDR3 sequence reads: CASSLIDRSYEQHF. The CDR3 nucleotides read TGTGCCAGCAGCTTAATAGACCGCTCCTACGAGCAGCACTTC.

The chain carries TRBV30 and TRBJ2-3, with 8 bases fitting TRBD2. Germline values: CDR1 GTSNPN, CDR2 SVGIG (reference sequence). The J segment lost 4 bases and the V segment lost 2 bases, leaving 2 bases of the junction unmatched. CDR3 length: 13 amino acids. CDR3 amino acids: CAWSSGGPDTQYF. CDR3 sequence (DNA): TGTGCCTGGAGTAGCGGGGGACCAGATACGCAGTATTTT.

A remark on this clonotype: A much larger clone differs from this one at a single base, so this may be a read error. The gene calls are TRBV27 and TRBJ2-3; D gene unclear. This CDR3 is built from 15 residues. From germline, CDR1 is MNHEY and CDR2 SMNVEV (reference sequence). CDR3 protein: CAGSLTPGPADTQYF. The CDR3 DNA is TGTGCCGGCAGTTTAACACCCGGCCCCGCAGATACGCAGTATTTT.